This TCR beta chain is from a study of post-analysis software for immune sequencing data. About this clonotype: Its specificity is unknown.

Notes on the study in general: With TRBV5-6, TRBV5-1 and TRBV20-1 included, roughly five TRBV segments were more frequent in patients than in controls. Those with multiple sclerosis, the patient group, showed significantly lower normalized Chao1 diversity than controls.

CDR1 is MGHRA, CDR2 YSYEKL, per germline. The CDR3 sequence is 16 residues long. V was trimmed by 0 bases and J by 4 bases, leaving 16 bases between them. Included in the TCR beta cDNA libraries were unique molecular identifiers. A single record per CDR3 protein comes from TCRdb applying MiXCR to the PCR reads. The data contain approximately 730,000 distinct CDR3 sequences, roughly 30% of them seen just once; the ten biggest clones take up roughly 0.57%. Sample: blood. This receptor was identified in a girl aged 10 to 17 with multiple sclerosis. V usage is TRBV4-1 and J usage is TRBJ2-7; the D gene is possibly TRBD1 (5 bases). CDR3 region: CASSQDPAKGLYEQYF. The CDR3 DNA sequence: TGCGCCAGCAGCCAAGATCCGGCGAAGGGGTTGTACGAGCAGTACTTC.